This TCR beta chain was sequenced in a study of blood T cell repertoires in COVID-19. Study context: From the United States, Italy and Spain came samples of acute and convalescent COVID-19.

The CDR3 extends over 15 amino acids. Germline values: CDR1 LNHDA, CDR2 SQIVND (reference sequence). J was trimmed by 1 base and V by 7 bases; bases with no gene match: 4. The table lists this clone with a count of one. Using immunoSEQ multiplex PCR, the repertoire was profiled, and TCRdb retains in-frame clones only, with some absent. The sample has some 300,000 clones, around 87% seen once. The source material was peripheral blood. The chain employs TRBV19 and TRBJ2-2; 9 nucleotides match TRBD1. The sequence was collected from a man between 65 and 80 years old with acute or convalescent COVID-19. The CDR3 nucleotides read TGTGCCAGTATCCGGACAGGGGTGAACACCGGGGAGCTGTTTTTT. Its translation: CASIRTGVNTGELFF.